The TCR beta chain under discussion was sequenced for a study of blood T cell repertoires in COVID-19. Study-level information: Material from acute and convalescent COVID-19 was sourced from the United States, Italy and Spain. PBMCs, B-cell-depleted T cells, or T cells were the source of the cDNA or gDNA that made up the material.

V lost 3 bases and J lost 2, with 10 bases in between. The CDR3 runs 14 residues. Germline CDR1 LNHDA, CDR2 SQIVND (reference sequence). How the authors handled the data: Amplification of reference gene primers provided the estimated nucleated cell counts. Using immunoSEQ multiplex PCR, the repertoire was profiled, and TCRdb retains in-frame clones only, with some absent. The V and J calls and the clone size are those of that table, but D and trimming were determined from the DNA. Here the sample spans about 120,000 clones, more than 60% being singletons. This TCR derives from a man in his sixties or seventies with acute or convalescent COVID-19. Sequencing was carried out using peripheral blood. The rearrangement uses TRBV19 and TRBJ1-2; D is unclear. For the CDR3, the DNA is TGTGCCAGTAGTATCTGGAACAGAAACTATGGCTACACCTTC. Translating it yields CASSIWNRNYGYTF.